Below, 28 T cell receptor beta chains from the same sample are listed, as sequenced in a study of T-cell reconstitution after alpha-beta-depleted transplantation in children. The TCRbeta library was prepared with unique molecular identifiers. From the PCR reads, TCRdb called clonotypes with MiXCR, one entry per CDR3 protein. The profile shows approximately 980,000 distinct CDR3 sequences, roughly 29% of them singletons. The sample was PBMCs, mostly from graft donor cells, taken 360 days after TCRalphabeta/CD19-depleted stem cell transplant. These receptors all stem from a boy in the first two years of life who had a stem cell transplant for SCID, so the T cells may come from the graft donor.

The CDR3 DNA follows: TGCAGTGCCGGGGGTGGGCTAGCGGGATTAGAACGAGAGACCCAGTACTTC. Translating gives CSAGGGLAGLERETQYF. J is TRBJ2-5 and V is TRBV20-1; 9 bases fit TRBD2. CDR3 length: 17 amino acids. CDR1 is DFQATT, CDR2 SNEGSKA, per germline (reference sequence). The ends lost 6 bases at V and 4 bases at J; junction bases unmatched: 18.

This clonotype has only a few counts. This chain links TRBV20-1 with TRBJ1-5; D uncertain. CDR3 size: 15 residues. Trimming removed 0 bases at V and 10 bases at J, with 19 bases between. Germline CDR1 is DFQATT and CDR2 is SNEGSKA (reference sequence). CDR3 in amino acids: CSARDSGAGSGPQHF. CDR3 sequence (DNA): TGCAGTGCTAGAGATTCGGGCGCCGGATCAGGACCCCAGCATTTT.

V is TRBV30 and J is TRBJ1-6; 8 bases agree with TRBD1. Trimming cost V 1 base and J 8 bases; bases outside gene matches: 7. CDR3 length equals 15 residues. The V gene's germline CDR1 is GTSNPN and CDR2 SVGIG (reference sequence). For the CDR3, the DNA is TGTGCCTGGAGTGCCAGACAGGGGAGGCATTCACCCCTCCACTTT. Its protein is CAWSARQGRHSPLHF.

CDR3 residues: CASSQEVGQIMNTEAFF. As DNA, the CDR3 is TGCGCCAGCAGCCAAGAAGTCGGGCAGATCATGAACACTGAAGCTTTCTTT. This chain links TRBV4-3 with TRBJ1-1; D is undetermined. This CDR3 comprises 17 residues. V was shortened by 0 bases and J by 0 bases, with 14 bases between the two germline ends. Germline loops: CDR1 LGHNA, CDR2 YSLEER.

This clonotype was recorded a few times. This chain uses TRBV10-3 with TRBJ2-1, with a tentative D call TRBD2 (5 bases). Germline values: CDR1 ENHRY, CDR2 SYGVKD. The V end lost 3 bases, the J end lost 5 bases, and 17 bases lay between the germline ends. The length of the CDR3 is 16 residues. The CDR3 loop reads CAISDPGIRPHNEQFF. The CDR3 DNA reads TGTGCCATCAGTGACCCGGGGATCAGACCGCACAATGAGCAGTTCTTC.

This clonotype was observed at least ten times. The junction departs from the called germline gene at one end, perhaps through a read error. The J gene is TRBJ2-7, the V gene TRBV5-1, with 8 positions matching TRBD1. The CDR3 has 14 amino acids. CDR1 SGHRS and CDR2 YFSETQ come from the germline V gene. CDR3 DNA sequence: TGTGCCAGCAGTTTACGACAGGGGAGGTACGAGCAGTACTTC. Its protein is CASSLRQGRYEQYF.

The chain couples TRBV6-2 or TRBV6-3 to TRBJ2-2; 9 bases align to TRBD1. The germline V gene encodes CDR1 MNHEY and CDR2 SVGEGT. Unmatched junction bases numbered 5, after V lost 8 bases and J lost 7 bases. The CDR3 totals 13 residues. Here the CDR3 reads CASGPTGGGELFF. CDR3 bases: TGTGCCAGCGGTCCGACAGGGGGCGGGGAGCTGTTTTTT.

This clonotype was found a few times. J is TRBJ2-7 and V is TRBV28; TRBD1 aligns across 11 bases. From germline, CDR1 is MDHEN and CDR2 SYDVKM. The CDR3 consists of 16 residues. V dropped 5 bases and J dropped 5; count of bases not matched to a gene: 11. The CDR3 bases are TGTGCCAGCAGTGGGGGTGGGACAGGGGGAAGGAACGAGCAGTACTTC. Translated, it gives CASSGGGTGGRNEQYF.

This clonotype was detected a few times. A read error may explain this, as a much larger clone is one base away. DNA for the CDR3: TGTGCCAGCAGCCCCTTCAACACTGAAGCTTTCTTT. It translates to CASSPFNTEAFF. This chain uses TRBV7-2 with TRBJ1-1; no reliable D call. Between the trimmed V and J ends, which lost 5 bases and 2 bases, there was a span of 6 bases. The germline V gene encodes CDR1 SGHTA and CDR2 FQGNSA. This CDR3 region has 12 residues. Combining the CDR3 with reference TRBV7-2 and TRBJ1-1 gives the whole variable domain GAGVSQSPSNKVTEKGKDVELRCDPISGHTALYWYRQSLGQGLEFLIYFQGNSAPDKSGLPSDRFSAERTGGSVSTLTIQRTQQEDSAVYLCASSPFNTEAFFGQGTRLTVV.

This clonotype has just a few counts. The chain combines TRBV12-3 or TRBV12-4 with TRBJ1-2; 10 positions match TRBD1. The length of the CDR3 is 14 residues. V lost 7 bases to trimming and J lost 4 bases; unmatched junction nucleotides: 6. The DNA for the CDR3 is TGTGCCAGCACCTTGGGACAGGGGCTCTATGGCTACACCTTC. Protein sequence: CASTLGQGLYGYTF.

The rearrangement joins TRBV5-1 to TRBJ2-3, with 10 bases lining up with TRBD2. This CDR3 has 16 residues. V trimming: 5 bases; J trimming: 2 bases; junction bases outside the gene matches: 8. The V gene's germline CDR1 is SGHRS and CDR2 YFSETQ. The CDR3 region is CASRPLAGGTTDTQYF. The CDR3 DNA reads TGCGCCAGCAGGCCCTTAGCGGGGGGAACCACAGATACGCAGTATTTT.

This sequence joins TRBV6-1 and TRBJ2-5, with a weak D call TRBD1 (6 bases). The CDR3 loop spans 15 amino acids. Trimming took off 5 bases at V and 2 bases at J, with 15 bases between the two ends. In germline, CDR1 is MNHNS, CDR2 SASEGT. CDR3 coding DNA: TGTGCCAGCAGTACCAGATGGGGGACACAAGAGACCCAGTACTTC. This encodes CASSTRWGTQETQYF.

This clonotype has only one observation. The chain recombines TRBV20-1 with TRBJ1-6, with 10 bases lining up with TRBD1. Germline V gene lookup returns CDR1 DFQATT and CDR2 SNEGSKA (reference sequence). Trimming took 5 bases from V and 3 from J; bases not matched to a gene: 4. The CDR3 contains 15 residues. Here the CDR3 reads CSAPRDRGYNSPLHF. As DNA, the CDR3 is TGCAGTGCTCCCCGGGACAGGGGCTATAATTCACCCCTCCACTTT.

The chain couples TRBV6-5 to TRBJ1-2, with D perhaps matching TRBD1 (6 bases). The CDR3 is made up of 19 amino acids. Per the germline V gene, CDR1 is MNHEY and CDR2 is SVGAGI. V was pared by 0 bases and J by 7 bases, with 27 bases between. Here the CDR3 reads CASSYSKQGRRWDEGGYTF. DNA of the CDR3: TGTGCCAGCAGTTACTCGAAACAGGGAAGGCGATGGGACGAAGGTGGCTACACCTTC.

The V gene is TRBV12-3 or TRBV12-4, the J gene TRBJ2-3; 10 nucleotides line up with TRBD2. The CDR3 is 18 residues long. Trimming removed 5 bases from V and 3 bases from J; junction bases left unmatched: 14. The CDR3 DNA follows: TGTGCCAGCAGTCCCCTCCCCCTAGCGGGAGAAGGTACAGATACGCAGTATTTT. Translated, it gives CASSPLPLAGEGTDTQYF.

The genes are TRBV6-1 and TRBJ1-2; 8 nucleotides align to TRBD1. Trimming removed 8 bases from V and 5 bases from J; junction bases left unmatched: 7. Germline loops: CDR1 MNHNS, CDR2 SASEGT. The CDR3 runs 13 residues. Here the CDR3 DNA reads TGTGCCAGCGCCGGACAGGGAAGATATGGCTACACCTTC. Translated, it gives CASAGQGRYGYTF.

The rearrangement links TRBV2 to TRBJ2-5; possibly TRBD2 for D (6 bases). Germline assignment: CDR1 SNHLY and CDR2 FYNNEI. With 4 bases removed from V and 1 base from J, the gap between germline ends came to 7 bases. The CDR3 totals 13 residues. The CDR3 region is CASSVAVQETQYF. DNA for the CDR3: TGTGCCAGCAGTGTAGCGGTCCAAGAGACCCAGTACTTC.

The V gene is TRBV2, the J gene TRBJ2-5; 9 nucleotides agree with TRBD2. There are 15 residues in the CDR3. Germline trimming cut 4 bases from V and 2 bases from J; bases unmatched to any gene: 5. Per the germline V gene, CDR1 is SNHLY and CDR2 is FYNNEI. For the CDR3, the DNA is TGTGCCAGCAGTGGAGCTAGCGGGGATCAAGAGACCCAGTACTTC. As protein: CASSGASGDQETQYF.

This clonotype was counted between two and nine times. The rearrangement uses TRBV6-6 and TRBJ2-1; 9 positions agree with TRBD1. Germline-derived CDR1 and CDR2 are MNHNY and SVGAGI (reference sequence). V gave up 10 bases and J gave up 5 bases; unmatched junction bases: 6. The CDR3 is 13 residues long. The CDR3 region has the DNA TGTGCCATCGGCGGACAGGGGCACAATGAGCAGTTCTTC. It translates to CAIGGQGHNEQFF.

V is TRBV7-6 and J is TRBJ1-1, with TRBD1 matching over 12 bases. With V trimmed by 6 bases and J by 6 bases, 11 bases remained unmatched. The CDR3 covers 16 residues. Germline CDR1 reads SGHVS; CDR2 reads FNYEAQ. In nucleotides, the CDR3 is TGTGCCAGCAGTAAAGATCAGGGACAGGGGGCGGCTGAAGCTTTCTTT. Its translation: CASSKDQGQGAAEAFF. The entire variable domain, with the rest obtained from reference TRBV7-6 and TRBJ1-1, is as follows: GAGVSQSPRYKVTKRGQDVALRCDPISGHVSLYWYRQALGQGPEFLTYFNYEAQQDKSGLPNDRFSAERPEGSISTLTIQRTEQRDSAMYRCASSKDQGQGAAEAFFGQGTRLTVV.

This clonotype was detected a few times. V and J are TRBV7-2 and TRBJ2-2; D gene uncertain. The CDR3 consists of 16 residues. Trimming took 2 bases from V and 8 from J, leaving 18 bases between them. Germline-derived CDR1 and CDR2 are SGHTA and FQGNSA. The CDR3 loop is CASSLLGSGSPGELFF. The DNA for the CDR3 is TGTGCCAGCAGCTTACTCGGTTCGGGTTCACCGGGGGAGCTGTTTTTT.

In nucleotides, the CDR3 is TGTGCCAGCAGCCCCCGGCCGATTCCTAGCACAGATACGCAGTATTTT. Translation: CASSPRPIPSTDTQYF. The chain is built from TRBV9 and TRBJ2-3, with D unclear. V shed 4 bases and J shed 0 bases, with 15 bases lying between them. Per the germline V gene, CDR1 is SGDLS and CDR2 is YYNGEE. This CDR3 is built from 16 residues.

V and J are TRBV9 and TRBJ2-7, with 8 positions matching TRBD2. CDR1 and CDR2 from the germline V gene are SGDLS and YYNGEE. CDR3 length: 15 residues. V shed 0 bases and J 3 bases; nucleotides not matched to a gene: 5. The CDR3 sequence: CASSVGLAGSYEQYF. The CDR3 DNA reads TGTGCCAGCAGCGTAGGTTTAGCGGGGAGCTACGAGCAGTACTTC.

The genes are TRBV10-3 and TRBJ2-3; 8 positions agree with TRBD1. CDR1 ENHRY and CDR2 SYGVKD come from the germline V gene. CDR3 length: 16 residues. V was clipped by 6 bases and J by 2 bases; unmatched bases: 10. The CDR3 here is CAISSRGPYYTDTQYF. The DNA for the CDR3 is TGTGCCATCAGCTCCAGGGGGCCATACTACACAGATACGCAGTATTTT.

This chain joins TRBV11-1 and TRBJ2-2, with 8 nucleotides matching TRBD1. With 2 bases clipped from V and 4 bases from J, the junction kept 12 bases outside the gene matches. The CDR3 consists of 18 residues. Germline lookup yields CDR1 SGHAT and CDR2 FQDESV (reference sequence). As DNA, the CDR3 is TGTGCCAGCAGCTTATCCGTCCCCCAGGGGGCTTCCACCGGGGAGCTGTTTTTT. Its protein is CASSLSVPQGASTGELFF.

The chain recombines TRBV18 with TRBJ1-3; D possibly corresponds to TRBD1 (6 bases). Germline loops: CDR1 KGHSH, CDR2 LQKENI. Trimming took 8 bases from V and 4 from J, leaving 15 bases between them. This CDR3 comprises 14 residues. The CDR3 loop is CASTGTTSGNTIYF. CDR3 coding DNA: TGTGCCAGCACCGGGACAACATCAGGAAACACCATATATTTT. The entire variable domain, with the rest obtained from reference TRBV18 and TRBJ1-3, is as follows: NAGVMQNPRHLVRRRGQEARLRCSPMKGHSHVYWYRQLPEEGLKFMVYLQKENIIDESGMPKERFSAEFPKEGPSILRIQQVVRGDSAAYFCASTGTTSGNTIYFGEGSWLTVV.

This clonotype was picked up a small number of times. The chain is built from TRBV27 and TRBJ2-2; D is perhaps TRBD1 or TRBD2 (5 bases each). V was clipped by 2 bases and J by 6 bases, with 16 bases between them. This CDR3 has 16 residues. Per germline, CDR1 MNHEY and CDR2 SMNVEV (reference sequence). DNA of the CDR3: TGTGCCAGCAGTTTAGCTATAGACGGGACGTCCGGGGAGCTGTTTTTT. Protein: CASSLAIDGTSGELFF.

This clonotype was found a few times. The CDR3 loop reads CSPRGDRGPDTQYF. The CDR3 coding sequence is TGCAGTCCCCGAGGGGACAGGGGACCAGATACGCAGTATTTT. V gene TRBV20-1 combines with J gene TRBJ2-3; 10 positions agree with TRBD1. The ends lost 8 bases at V and 4 bases at J; junction bases unmatched: 9. The CDR3 is made up of 14 amino acids. In germline, CDR1 is DFQATT, CDR2 SNEGSKA (reference sequence).